The clone carrying this TCR beta chain has more than one count but fewer than ten. The sample is drawn from a study of PD-1 and CTLA-4 blockade in melanoma. Assay: immunoSEQ multiplex PCR; the TCRdb copy retains only in-frame clones and omits some. Altogether 15,000 to 20,000 clones are present, roughly 73% being singletons, with the ten largest covering about a sixth. The CDR3 loop spans 15 amino acids. Unmatched junction bases numbered 7, after V lost 7 bases and J lost 1 base. Germline CDR1 is MNHNY and CDR2 is SVGAGI (reference sequence). The sequence came from a human donor with melanoma. Source: CD8+ T cells from peripheral blood, taken before anti-PD-1 treatment. The V and J genes are TRBV6-6 and TRBJ1-5, with 7 bases aligning to TRBD1. This CDR3 reads CASTSTGKSNQPQHF. DNA for the CDR3: TGTGCCAGCACCTCGACAGGGAAGAGCAATCAGCCCCAGCATTTT.